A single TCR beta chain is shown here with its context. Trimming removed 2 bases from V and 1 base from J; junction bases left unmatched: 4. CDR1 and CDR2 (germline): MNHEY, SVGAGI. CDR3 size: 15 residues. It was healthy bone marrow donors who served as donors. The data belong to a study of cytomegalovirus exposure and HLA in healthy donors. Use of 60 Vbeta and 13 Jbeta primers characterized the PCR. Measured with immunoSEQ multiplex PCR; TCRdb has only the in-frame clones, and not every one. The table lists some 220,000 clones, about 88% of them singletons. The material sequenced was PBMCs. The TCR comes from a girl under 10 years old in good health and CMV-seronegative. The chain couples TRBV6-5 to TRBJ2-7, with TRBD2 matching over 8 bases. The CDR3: CASSYGRGGSYEQYF. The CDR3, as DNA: TGTGCCAGCAGTTACGGTCGGGGGGGGTCCTACGAGCAGTACTTC.